The sequence of this T cell receptor beta chain was determined in a study of T cells in Graves' hyperthyroidism and ophthalmopathy. Findings and limits, study-wide: Through a model of 13 V-J features, ophthalmopathy was separated from stable hyperthyroidism. The model foresaw ophthalmopathy a median roughly 6 months prior to onset.

CDR3 length: 14 residues. Trimming took off 0 bases at V and 5 bases at J, with 10 bases between the two ends. Per germline, CDR1 SGHTA and CDR2 FQGTGA. Disease duration under 2 months; hyperthyroidism patients were aged 18 to 65. Thyroid ultrasound and orbital computed tomography, with clinical symptoms and serum thyroxine and TRAb, informed diagnoses. RNA transcripts yielded amplified TCR beta CDR3 regions. HTBI primers were employed in a first-round RT-PCR of the TCR CDR3. Via MiXCR, TCRdb re-called the multiplex PCR reads, giving one row per CDR3 protein. The repertoire holds more than 300,000 distinct CDR3 sequences, with less than 15% as singletons. This clonotype showed up many times. The antigen is undetermined.

The chain combines TRBV7-3 with TRBJ2-5; D perhaps matches TRBD1 (6 bases). The sample consisted of blood. This receptor was taken from a woman aged 18-30 years with Graves' hyperthyroidism. The chain's CDR3 is CASSLTGGLETQYF. The CDR3 bases are TGTGCCAGCAGCTTAACTGGGGGCTTGGAGACCCAGTACTTC.